This entry lists 6 T cell receptor beta chains sequenced from one sample in a study of identical twins. Using its own MiXCR run on the 5' RACE reads, TCRdb lists one record per CDR3 protein. The sample lists about 690,000 distinct CDR3 sequences, 5.5% to 6.5% occurring once. The sequencing sample was made of naive T cells sorted from blood. The origin of the receptors is a man aged 18 to 29 in good health.

This clonotype has only a few counts. The V and J genes are TRBV4-1 and TRBJ2-3; 7 nucleotides match TRBD2. The CDR3 consists of 16 residues. Trimming at V came to 2 bases and at J to 6 bases, leaving 11 bases not matched to a gene. CDR1 is MGHRA and CDR2 is YSYEKL in the germline V gene. CDR3 sequence (DNA): TGCGCCAGCAGCCAATCTGGGGGGGACCTTCGGGATACGCAGTATTTT. Its protein product is CASSQSGGDLRDTQYF.

This clonotype appeared many times. The genes are TRBV29-1 and TRBJ2-3; TRBD2 agrees at 15 bases. Looked up from germline, CDR1 is SQVTM and CDR2 is ANQGSEA. Trimming cost V 6 bases and J 6 bases; bases outside gene matches: 10. The CDR3 is 16 residues long. The DNA of the CDR3 is TGCAGCGTGATCGGACTAGCGGGAGGGAAGGGTGATACGCAGTATTTT. Protein sequence: CSVIGLAGGKGDTQYF.

This clonotype was found many times. The chain links TRBV6-1 to TRBJ1-5, with 7 bases lining up with TRBD1. Germline V CDR1 and CDR2: MNHNS, SASEGT. The CDR3 length is 15 residues. V lost 7 bases, J lost 4 bases, and 10 bases stayed unmatched. DNA of the CDR3: TGTGCCAGCACCCTCCGGGGACAGCCAAATCAGCCCCAGCATTTT. It translates to CASTLRGQPNQPQHF.

In its sample, this clonotype was seen many times. The chain is built from TRBV5-1 and TRBJ2-3; D might be TRBD1 (5 bases). CDR1 and CDR2 from the germline V gene are SGHRS and YFSETQ. Trimming pared 6 bases from V and 1 base from J, leaving 15 bases between. The CDR3 is 15 amino acids. The CDR3 region has the DNA TGCGCCAGCAAACCGGGCAGGGATCGCACAGATACGCAGTATTTT. Translated: CASKPGRDRTDTQYF.

This clonotype has a count of ten or more. This chain joins TRBV6-5 and TRBJ2-7; tentatively, D is TRBD1 (5 bases). Germline CDR1 is MNHEY and CDR2 is SVGAGI. V was trimmed by 0 bases and J by 2 bases, leaving 11 bases between them. This CDR3 has 15 amino acids. The CDR3 nucleotides read TGTGCCAGCAGTTACTCTCATCAGGGTACCTACGAGCAGTACTTC. This sequence encodes CASSYSHQGTYEQYF.

This clonotype has a count of ten or more. The chain couples TRBV5-1 to TRBJ2-1; TRBD1 aligns across 9 bases. The CDR3 has 14 residues. Trimming took 5 bases from V and 8 from J; bases not matched to a gene: 8. The germline V gene has CDR1 SGHRS and CDR2 YFSETQ. CDR3 loop: CASRRGQGIDEQFF. In DNA form, the CDR3 reads TGCGCCAGCAGACGCGGACAGGGGATCGATGAGCAGTTCTTC.